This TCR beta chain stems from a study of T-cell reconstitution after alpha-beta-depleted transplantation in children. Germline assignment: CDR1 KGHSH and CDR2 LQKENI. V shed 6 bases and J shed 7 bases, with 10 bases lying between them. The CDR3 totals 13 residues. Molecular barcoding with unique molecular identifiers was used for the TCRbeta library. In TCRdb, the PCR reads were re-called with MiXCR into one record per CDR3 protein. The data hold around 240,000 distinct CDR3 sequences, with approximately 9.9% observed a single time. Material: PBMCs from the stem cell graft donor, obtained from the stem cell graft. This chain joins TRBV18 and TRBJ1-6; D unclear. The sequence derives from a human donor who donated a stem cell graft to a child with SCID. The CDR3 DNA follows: TGTGCCAGCTCGTCCGGTAACAATTCACCCCTCCACTTT. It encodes CASSSGNNSPLHF.